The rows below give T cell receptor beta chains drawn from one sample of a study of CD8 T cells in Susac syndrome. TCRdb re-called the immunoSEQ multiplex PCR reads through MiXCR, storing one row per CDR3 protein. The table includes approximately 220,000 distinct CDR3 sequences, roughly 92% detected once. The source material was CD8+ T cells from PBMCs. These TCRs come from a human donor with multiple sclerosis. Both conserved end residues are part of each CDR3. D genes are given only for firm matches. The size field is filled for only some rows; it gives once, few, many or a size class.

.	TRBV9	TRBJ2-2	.	CASSHSPQARTTGELFF	TGTGCCAGCAGTCATAGTCCCCAGGCAAGAACAACCGGGGAGCTGTTTTTT
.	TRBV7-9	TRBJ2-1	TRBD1	CASRSGPGQGVDEQFF	TGTGCCAGCAGATCCGGACCGGGACAGGGGGTCGATGAGCAGTTCTTC
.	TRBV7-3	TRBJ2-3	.	CASSLKGGSADTQYF	TGTGCCAGCAGCTTAAAGGGGGGTAGCGCAGATACGCAGTATTTT
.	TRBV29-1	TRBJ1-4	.	CSVESGSYLEGEKLFF	TGCAGCGTTGAGTCCGGATCATACTTAGAAGGGGAAAAACTGTTTTTT
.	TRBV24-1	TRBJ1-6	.	CATSLVDGDSPLHF	TGTGCCACCAGTCTTGTCGATGGGGATTCACCCCTCCACTTT
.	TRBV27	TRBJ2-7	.	CASSLGRADEQYF	TGTGCCAGCAGTTTGGGCAGGGCGGACGAGCAGTACTTC
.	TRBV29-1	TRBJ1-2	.	CSVDVTEGSNYGYTF	TGCAGCGTTGATGTGACAGAGGGCTCCAACTATGGCTACACCTTC
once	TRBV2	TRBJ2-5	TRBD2	CASSDESGDQETQYF	TGTGCCAGCAGTGACGAGAGCGGGGACCAAGAGACCCAGTACTTC
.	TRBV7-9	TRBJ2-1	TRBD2	CASSFSGRNNEQFF	TGTGCCAGCAGCTTCAGCGGGAGAAACAATGAGCAGTTCTTC
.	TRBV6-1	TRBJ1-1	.	CASSELGGNTEAFF	TGTGCCAGCAGTGAATTGGGGGGAAACACTGAAGCTTTCTTT
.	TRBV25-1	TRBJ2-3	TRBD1	CASSSGQVRIEGGVTDTQYF	TGTGCCAGCAGCTCAGGACAGGTGCGGATCGAAGGAGGAGTCACAGATACGCAGTATTTT
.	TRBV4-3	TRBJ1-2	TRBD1	CASSQERQGHGYTF	TGCGCCAGCAGCCAAGAACGACAGGGCCATGGCTACACCTTC